This T cell receptor beta chain was obtained from a study of blood T cell repertoires in COVID-19 (dated by TCRdb to the early 2020s). The study in broad terms: Samples from collaborators originated in the United States, Italy and Spain and spanned both the acute and convalescent phases of COVID-19. The material from the prospective study consisted of cDNA or gDNA derived from T cells, B-cell-depleted T cells, or PBMCs. Subjects who had been exposed to COVID-19, were actively infected with it, or had recovered from it provided the deeply sampled blood TCRbeta repertoires that made up the dataset. The repertoires were released in a freely available public database meant as a resource for research on the immune response to SARS-CoV-2. Samples came from the ongoing ImmuneRACE study (first 160 participants) plus 1,254 subjects from 6 global collaborators. Nearly every sample came with metadata listing a de-identified subject ID, COVID-19 status, age in years and sex. Where HLA class I and class II types were available, the types were taken from metadata supplied by the sample provider, not from assay-based typing.

Each collaborating institution followed its own protocols to collect whole blood in K2EDTA tubes. For TCRbeta analysis, collaborators shipped samples in one of three forms: frozen whole blood, isolated PBMCs, or DNA extracted from either of those sample types. As regards this clone: Which antigen it targets is not known. It has no much larger one-base neighbor in the sample; base qualities were not kept.

The CDR3 measures 20 amino acids from cysteine to phenylalanine. The entry retains the CDR3 DNA only, 60 bases that are in frame from base 1. For this chain, trimming is 6 bases at the V end and 7 bases at the J end, and the number of junction bases without a gene match is 26. Sequences KGHDR (CDR1) and SFDVKD (CDR2) are obtained from the germline V gene. TCRbeta CDR3 regions were amplified from genomic DNA using the immunoSEQ Assay, a bias-controlled multiplex PCR. The study's processing was this. Nucleated cell counts per sample were estimated from amplification of reference gene primers within the assay. Sequence reads were collapsed and filtered to measure the absolute abundance of every unique TCRbeta CDR3 rearrangement. For each sample, productive Simpson clonality was calculated as the square root of Simpson's diversity index over productive rearrangements. TCRdb retrieved this table from immuneACCESS and kept in-frame rearrangements only. Not all clones are present; in checked studies, unresolved V genes account for under half, and no reason is known for the remainder. V and J calls and clone size are those listed in that table; D and trimming were worked out from the DNA. The sample includes about 210,000 clones, with 82% observed a single time. The ten biggest clones cover 12% of the sample.

What the study reported, not specific to this receptor: The quantity of clinical and demographic metadata differed by source and by participant and was supplied without curation.

The chain is assembled from TRBV24-1 and TRBJ2-7; TRBD2 aligns with 10 central bases. The origin of this receptor is a woman aged 40 to 55 with acute or convalescent COVID-19. Sequenced sample: peripheral blood. For the CDR3, the sequence is CATSRLRLAGADPGSGEQYF. The nucleotide sequence reads as follows: TGTGCCACCAGTAGGTTGAGGCTAGCGGGAGCTGACCCAGGATCAGGGGAGCAGTACTTC.